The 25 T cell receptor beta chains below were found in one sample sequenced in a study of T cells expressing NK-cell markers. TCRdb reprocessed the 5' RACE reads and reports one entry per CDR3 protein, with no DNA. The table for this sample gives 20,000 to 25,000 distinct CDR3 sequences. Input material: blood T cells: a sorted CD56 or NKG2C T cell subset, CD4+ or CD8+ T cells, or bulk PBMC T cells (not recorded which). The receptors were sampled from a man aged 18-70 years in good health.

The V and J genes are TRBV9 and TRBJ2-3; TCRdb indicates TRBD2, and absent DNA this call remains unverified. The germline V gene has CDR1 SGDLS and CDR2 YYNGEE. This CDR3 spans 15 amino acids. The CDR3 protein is CASSVGSDPPDTQYF.

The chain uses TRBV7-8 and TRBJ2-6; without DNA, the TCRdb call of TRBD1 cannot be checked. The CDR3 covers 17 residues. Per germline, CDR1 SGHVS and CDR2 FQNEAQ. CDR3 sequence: CASSLVNRPGGANVLTF.

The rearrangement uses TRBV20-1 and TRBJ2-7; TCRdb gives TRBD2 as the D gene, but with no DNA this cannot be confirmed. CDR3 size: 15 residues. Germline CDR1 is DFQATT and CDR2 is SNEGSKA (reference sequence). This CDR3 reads CSARELAGGVYEQYF.

This CDR3 reads CASRGGDLNRLLEQYF. V is TRBV6-1 and J is TRBJ2-7; the D gene TCRdb calls, TRBD1, cannot be checked with no DNA. Germline V gives CDR1 MNHNS, CDR2 SASEGT. The CDR3 extends over 16 amino acids.

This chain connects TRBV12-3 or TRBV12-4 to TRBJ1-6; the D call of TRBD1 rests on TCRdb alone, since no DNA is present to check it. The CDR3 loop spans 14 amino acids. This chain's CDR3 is CASSLSQDNSPLHF.

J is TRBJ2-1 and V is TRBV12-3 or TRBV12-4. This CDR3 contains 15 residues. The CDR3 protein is CASSPHIGPYNEQFF.

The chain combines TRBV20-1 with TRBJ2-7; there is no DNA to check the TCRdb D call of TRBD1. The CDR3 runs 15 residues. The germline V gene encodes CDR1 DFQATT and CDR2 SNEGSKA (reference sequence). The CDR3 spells CSARDQGPPSYEQYF.

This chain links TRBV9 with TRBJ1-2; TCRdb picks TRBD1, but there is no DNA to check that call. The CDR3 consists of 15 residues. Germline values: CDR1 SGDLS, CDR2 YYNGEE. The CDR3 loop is CASSGQGLANYGYTF.

CDR3 region: CASSQDAGLAGEQFF. The chain recombines TRBV4-3 with TRBJ2-1; TCRdb's D gene call, TRBD2, goes unchecked for lack of DNA. Per germline, CDR1 LGHNA and CDR2 YSLEER. The CDR3 length is 15 residues.

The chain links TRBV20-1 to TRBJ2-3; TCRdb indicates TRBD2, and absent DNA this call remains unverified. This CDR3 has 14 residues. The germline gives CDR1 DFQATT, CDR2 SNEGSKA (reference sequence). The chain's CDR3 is CSASTSGVTDTQYF.

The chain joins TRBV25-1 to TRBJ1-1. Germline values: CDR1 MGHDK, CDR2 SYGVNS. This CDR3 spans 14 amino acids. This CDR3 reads CASSESGGPPEAFF.

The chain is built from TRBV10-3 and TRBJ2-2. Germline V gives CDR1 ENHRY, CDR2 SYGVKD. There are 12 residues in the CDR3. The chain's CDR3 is CAISGISGELFF.

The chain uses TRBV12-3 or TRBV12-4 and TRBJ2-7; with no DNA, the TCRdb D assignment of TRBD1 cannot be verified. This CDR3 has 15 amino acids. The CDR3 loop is CASSSFRDRGYEQYF.

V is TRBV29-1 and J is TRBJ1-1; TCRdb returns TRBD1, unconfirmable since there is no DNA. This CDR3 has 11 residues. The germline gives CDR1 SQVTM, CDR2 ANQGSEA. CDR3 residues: CSVEGIRGAFF.

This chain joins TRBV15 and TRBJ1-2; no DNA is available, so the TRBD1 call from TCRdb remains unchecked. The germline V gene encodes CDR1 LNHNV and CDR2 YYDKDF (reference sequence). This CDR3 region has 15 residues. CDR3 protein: CATSSYAGRDYGYTF.

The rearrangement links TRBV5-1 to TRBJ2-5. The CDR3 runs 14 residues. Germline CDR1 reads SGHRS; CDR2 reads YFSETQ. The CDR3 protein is CASSLQSSQETQYF.

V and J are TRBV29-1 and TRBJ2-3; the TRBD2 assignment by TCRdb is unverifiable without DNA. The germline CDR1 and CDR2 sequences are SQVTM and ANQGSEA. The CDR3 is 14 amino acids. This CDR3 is CSVDSGGATDTQYF.

The chain's CDR3 is CASSSGGQDEQFF. The chain couples TRBV7-3 to TRBJ2-1; TCRdb picks TRBD1, but there is no DNA to check that call. Germline V CDR1 and CDR2: SGHTA, FQGTGA. The CDR3 has 13 amino acids.

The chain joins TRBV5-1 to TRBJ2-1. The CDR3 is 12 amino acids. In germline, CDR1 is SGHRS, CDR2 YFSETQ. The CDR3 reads CASRGPDNEQFF.

This CDR3 is CASSLMYYPEQYF. V and J are TRBV28 and TRBJ2-7. The CDR3 runs 13 residues. Germline CDR1 MDHEN, CDR2 SYDVKM.

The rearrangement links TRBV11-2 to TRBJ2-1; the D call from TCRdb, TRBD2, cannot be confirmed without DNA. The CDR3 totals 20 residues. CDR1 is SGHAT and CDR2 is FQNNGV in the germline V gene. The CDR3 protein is CASSLSDRSKTSGRVNEQFF.

This CDR3 is CSASGGFSYEQYF. V and J are TRBV20-1 and TRBJ2-7; TCRdb's D gene call, TRBD1, goes unchecked for lack of DNA. This CDR3 is 13 amino acids long. Germline V lookup: CDR1 DFQATT, CDR2 SNEGSKA (reference sequence).

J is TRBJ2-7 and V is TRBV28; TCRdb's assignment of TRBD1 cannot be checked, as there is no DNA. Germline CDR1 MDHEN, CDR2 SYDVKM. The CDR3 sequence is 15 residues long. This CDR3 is CASSLATGGIYEQYF.

CDR3 region: CSAGHRSSGNTIYF. The chain has TRBV20-1 and TRBJ1-3; absent DNA, TCRdb's TRBD1 call cannot be checked. Germline V gene data show CDR1 as DFQATT and CDR2 as SNEGSKA (reference sequence). The CDR3 loop spans 14 amino acids.

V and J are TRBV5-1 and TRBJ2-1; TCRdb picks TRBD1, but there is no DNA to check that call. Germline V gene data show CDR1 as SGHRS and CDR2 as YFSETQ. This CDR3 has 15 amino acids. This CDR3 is CASTEPGQGGNEQFF.